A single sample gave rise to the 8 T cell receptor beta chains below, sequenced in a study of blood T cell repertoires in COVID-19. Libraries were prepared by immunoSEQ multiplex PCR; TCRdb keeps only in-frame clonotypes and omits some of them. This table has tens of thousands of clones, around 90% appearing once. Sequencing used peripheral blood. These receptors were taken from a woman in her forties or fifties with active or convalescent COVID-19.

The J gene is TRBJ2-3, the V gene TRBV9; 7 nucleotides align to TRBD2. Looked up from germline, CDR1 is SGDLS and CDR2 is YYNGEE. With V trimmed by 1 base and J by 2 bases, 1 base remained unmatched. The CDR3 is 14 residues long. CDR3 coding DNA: TGTGCCAGCAGCGTACGGGACTACACAGATACGCAGTATTTT. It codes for CASSVRDYTDTQYF.

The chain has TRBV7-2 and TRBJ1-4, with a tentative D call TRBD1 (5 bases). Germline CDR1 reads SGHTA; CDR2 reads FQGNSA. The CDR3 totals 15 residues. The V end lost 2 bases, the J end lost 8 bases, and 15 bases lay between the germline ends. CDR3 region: CASSLMGEGGEKLFF. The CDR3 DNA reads TGTGCCAGCAGCTTAATGGGGGAGGGCGGGGAAAAACTGTTTTTT.

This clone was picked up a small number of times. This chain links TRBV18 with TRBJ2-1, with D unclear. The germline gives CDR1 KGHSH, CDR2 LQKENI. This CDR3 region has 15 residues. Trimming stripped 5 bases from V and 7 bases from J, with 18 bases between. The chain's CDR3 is CASSSDAVVGNEQFF. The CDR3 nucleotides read TGTGCCAGCTCATCCGACGCGGTGGTTGGGAATGAGCAGTTCTTC.

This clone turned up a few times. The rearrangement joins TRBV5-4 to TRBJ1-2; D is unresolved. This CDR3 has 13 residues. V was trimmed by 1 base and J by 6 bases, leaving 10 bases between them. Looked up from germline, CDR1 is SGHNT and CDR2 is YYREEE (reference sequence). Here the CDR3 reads CASSLPGIHGYTF. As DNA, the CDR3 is TGTGCCAGCAGCTTGCCCGGGATTCATGGCTACACCTTC.

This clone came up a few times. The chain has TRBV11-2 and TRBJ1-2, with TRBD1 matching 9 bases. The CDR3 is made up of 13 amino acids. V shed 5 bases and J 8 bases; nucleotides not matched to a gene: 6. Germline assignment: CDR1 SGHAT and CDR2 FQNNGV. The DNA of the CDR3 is TGTGCCAGCAGCGAGACAGGGGGAAGAGGCTACACCTTC. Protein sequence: CASSETGGRGYTF.

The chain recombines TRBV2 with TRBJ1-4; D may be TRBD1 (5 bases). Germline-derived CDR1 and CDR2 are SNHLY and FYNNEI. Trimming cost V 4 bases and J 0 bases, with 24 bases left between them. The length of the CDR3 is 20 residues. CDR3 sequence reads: CASSVQNGHGGMATNEKLFF. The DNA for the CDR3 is TGTGCCAGCAGTGTACAAAATGGTCACGGGGGGATGGCAACTAATGAAAAACTGTTTTTT.

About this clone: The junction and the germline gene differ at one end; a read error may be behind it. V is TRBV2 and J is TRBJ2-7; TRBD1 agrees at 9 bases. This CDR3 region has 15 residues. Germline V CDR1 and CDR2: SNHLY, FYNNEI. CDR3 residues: CASSEGDRGSYEQYF. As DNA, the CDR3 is TGTGCCAGCAGCGAAGGCGACAGGGGGTCCTACGAGCAGTACTTC.

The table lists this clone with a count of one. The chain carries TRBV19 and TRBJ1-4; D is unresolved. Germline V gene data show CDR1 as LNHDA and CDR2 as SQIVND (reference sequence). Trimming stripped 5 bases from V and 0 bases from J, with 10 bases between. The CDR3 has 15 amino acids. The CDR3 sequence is CASSPQSATNEKLFF. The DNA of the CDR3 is TGTGCCAGTAGTCCGCAGTCCGCAACTAATGAAAAACTGTTTTTT.